This T cell receptor beta chain was sequenced during a study of blood T cell repertoires in COVID-19. This clone was recorded a few times. The method was immunoSEQ multiplex PCR; TCRdb's version includes in-frame clones alone and lacks a portion of them. The sample records roughly 150,000 clones, under 90% being singletons. J lost 7 bases, V lost 2 bases, and 6 bases had no gene match. Germline CDR1 and CDR2: MNHNS and SASEGT. The CDR3 consists of 15 residues. The receptor was isolated from a man aged 50 or older in a cohort exposed to, infected with or recovered from COVID-19 (not recorded which). This chain uses TRBV6-1 with TRBJ1-5; 9 bases map to TRBD1. The sample taken for sequencing was PBMCs or T cells enriched from blood (not recorded which). The CDR3 is CASSEKGQGTQPQHF. Written as DNA, the CDR3 is TGTGCCAGCAGTGAAAAAGGACAGGGGACACAGCCCCAGCATTTT.